Sequencing of this TCR beta chain was carried out in a study of early T cells in non-severe SARS-CoV-2 infection. This clonotype was counted ten times or more. Unmatched junction bases numbered 8, after V lost 4 bases and J lost 6 bases. CDR1 and CDR2 (germline): LGHDT, YNNKEL (reference sequence). The CDR3 is 15 residues long. TCRdb called the 5' RACE reads again in MiXCR, with one record for every CDR3 protein. The sample holds about 55,000 distinct CDR3 sequences, about 6.4% seen once. The source is an adult who was a healthcare worker with PCR-confirmed SARS-CoV-2 infection or an uninfected control (not recorded which). The specimen comprised whole blood, sampled at baseline. The V and J genes are TRBV3-1 and TRBJ2-2; 7 bases are shared with TRBD1. This CDR3 reads CASSPRTGGAGELFF. The CDR3 DNA sequence: TGTGCCAGCAGCCCACGGACAGGCGGAGCCGGGGAGCTGTTTTTT.